This T cell receptor beta chain is from a study of blood T cells in healthy people across ages. General study findings and limits: Age brought a roughly linear fall in TCR beta diversity measured per million T cells.

Trimming pared 4 bases from V and 2 bases from J, leaving 14 bases between. Germline assignment: CDR1 LGHDT and CDR2 YNNKEL (reference sequence). The CDR3 sequence is 15 residues long. A second PCR of roughly 7 to 11 cycles used a sample-barcoded 5' primer and a J-beta primer mix. TCRdb recomputed calls from the 5' RACE reads with MiXCR, one row per CDR3 protein. The sample includes about a million distinct CDR3 sequences, roughly 50% of them seen just once. The study recruited healthy Caucasian donors from Russia who were aged about 6 to 95. This clonotype was observed a single time. The antigen remains unidentified.

The sequencing input was blood. This sequence was found in a woman aged 55-70 years in good health. This chain uses TRBV3-1 with TRBJ2-5, with TRBD2 as a possible D gene (5 bases). This chain's CDR3 is CASSPYWGVQETQYF. The DNA for the CDR3 is TGTGCCAGCAGCCCCTATTGGGGAGTACAAGAGACCCAGTACTTC.